Detailed here is one T cell receptor (beta chain). What it binds is not known. These data come from a study of T cell responses to AZD1222 COVID-19 vaccine. The germline V gene encodes CDR1 SGHRS and CDR2 YFSETQ. The CDR3 loop spans 17 amino acids. V shed 0 bases and J 1 base; nucleotides not matched to a gene: 7. The protocol was immunoSEQ multiplex PCR, while the TCRdb copy is restricted to in-frame clones and leaves out a portion. Of about 93,000 clones listed, around 90% are singletons. Findings and caveats of the study: Scientists sampled the repertoires only once the peak T cell response had passed.

This material consisted of peripheral blood, taken on day 0 of AZD1222 vaccination. This TCR derives from an adult in good health. The chain is built from TRBV5-1 and TRBJ2-7, with TRBD2 matching over 10 bases. In nucleotides, the CDR3 is TGCGCCAGCAGCTTGGAGGCTAGCGGGAGTGGGTCCTACGAGCAGTACTTC. As protein: CASSLEASGSGSYEQYF.